The 30 T cell receptor beta chains reported below all come from one sample, sequenced in a study of prognosis after radiotherapy for stage I lung cancer (dated by TCRdb to the early 2020s). Sequencing instrument: Illumina HiSeq 3000. Two rounds of multiplex PCR were used to amplify the TCR beta CDR3 region from genomic DNA. In the first round of PCR, primers specific to each TRBV and TRBJ gene were used, and the primer sequences are filed in Chinese patent CN105087789A. TCRdb ran its own pipeline on the public reads, namely fastp trimming at Q25 and MiXCR clone calling, and kept in-frame beta chains. Rows merge per CDR3 protein into single entries with the most common DNA and genes. This sample has roughly 15,000 distinct CDR3 sequences in its table, and about 40% of those were observed once. The ten largest account for about two fifths of the sample. This sample comprised PBMCs, obtained before or after stereotactic body radiation therapy (not recorded which). The receptors here all came from a donor of 50 years or more with non-small cell lung cancer.

CDR3 sequence: CASSAPSINTGELFF. Here the CDR3 DNA reads TGTGCCAGCAGTGCTCCTAGCATTAACACCGGGGAGCTGTTTTTT. The V gene is TRBV6-1, the J gene TRBJ2-2, with D perhaps TRBD2 (5 bases). Per the germline V gene, CDR1 is MNHNS and CDR2 is SASEGT. The CDR3 sequence is 15 residues long. Trimming shortened V by 4 bases and J by 2 bases, and 11 bases separated the two germline ends.

In this sample, this clonotype turned up many times. This chain's CDR3 is CSARGGGGGETQYF. The CDR3 DNA follows: TGCAGTGCTAGAGGGGGGGGGGGAGGAGAGACCCAGTACTTC. This chain uses TRBV20-1 with TRBJ2-5, with TRBD2 identical over 7 bases. V trimming: 1 base; J trimming: 4 bases; junction bases outside the gene matches: 6. The CDR3 loop spans 14 amino acids. Germline CDR1 and CDR2: DFQATT and SNEGSKA (reference sequence).

This clonotype was found many times. V is TRBV10-3 and J is TRBJ1-6; maybe TRBD1 (5 bases). CDR3 length equals 14 residues. Germline V gives CDR1 ENHRY, CDR2 SYGVKD. V lost 0 bases and J lost 10, with 10 bases in between. The CDR3: CAISESEGVSPLHF. CDR3 coding DNA: TGTGCCATCAGTGAGTCGGAAGGGGTATCACCCCTCCACTTT.

The chain couples TRBV5-1 to TRBJ1-1; 9 bases match TRBD1. The germline CDR1 and CDR2 sequences are SGHRS and YFSETQ. The CDR3 covers 14 residues. The V segment lost 3 bases and the J segment 3 bases; nucleotides outside the gene matches: 3. The CDR3 bases are TGCGCCAGCAGCTCGGGACAGGGCTACACTGAAGCTTTCTTT. It encodes CASSSGQGYTEAFF.

As regards this clonotype: The junction departs from germline at one end; a sequencing error may be responsible. The rearrangement joins TRBV30 to TRBJ1-4; unclear D gene. The CDR3 runs to 13 residues. Germline V gene sequence: CDR1 GTSNPN, CDR2 SVGIG (reference sequence). The CDR3 nucleotides are TGTACCTGGACTAGGACAACTAATGAAAAACTGTTTTTT. This gives the protein CTWTRTTNEKLFF. Drawing the rest from reference TRBV30 and TRBJ1-4, the complete variable domain is SQTIHQWPATLVQPVGSPLSLECTVEGTSNPNLYWYRQAAGRGLQLLFYSVGIGQISSEVPQNLSASRPQDRQFILSSKKLLLSDSGFYLCTWTRTTNEKLFFGSGTQLSVL.

In regard to this clonotype: This sequence is one base from a far larger clone and is likely a read error. The genes are TRBV6-9 and TRBJ1-4; D possibly corresponds to TRBD1 (5 bases). The CDR3 consists of 14 residues. Germline CDR1 is MNHGY and CDR2 is SVAAGI. Trimming took off 4 bases at V and 7 bases at J, with 13 bases between the two ends. CDR3 in DNA: TGTGCCAGCAGTTTGGGGGGGGGGAGTGAAAAACTGTTTTTT. Its protein product is CASSLGGGSEKLFF.

The chain recombines TRBV28 with TRBJ1-2; 7 positions agree with TRBD1. Germline loops: CDR1 MDHEN, CDR2 SYDVKM. The V gene end was trimmed by 2 bases and the J gene end by 1 base; junction bases not matched to a gene: 1. CDR3 length: 14 residues. CDR3 loop: CASSLQGVNYGYTF. CDR3 DNA sequence: TGTGCCAGCAGTTTACAGGGGGTTAACTATGGCTACACCTTC.

This clonotype occurred many times. J is TRBJ2-7 and V is TRBV7-9, with D unresolved. Deletions cut 5 bases from V and 5 bases from J, with 10 bases between. The CDR3 is 12 amino acids. Germline V gene sequence: CDR1 SEHNR, CDR2 FQNEAQ (reference sequence). Here the CDR3 reads CASSPGGHEQYF. The CDR3, as DNA: TGTGCCAGCAGCCCTGGTGGACACGAGCAGTACTTC. Supplemented by reference TRBV7-9 and TRBJ2-7, the full variable domain reads DTGVSQNPRHKITKRGQNVTFRCDPISEHNRLYWYRQTLGQGPEFLTYFQNEAQLEKSRLLSDRFSAERPKGSFSTLEIQRTEQGDSAMYLCASSPGGHEQYFGPGTRLTVT.

As regards this clonotype: One end of the junction varies from germline; a read error may be responsible. J is TRBJ2-7 and V is TRBV9; no clear D gene. Germline lookup yields CDR1 SGDLS and CDR2 YYNGEE. The CDR3 totals 13 residues. The CDR3 DNA follows: TGTGCCAGCAGCGTAGGTTTAGGATACGAGCAATACTTC. Translation: CASSVGLGYEQYF.

This clonotype is deemed medium-sized (0.01 to 0.1%). V gene TRBV6-8 combines with J gene TRBJ2-7; 9 positions agree with TRBD2. The CDR3 has 17 residues. Germline CDR1 and CDR2: MNHGY and SAAAGT. With V trimmed by 2 bases and J by 5 bases, 13 bases remained unmatched. The chain's CDR3 is CASSYTQRGVPGDEQYF. The CDR3 nucleotides read TGTGCCAGCAGTTACACCCAGCGGGGGGTTCCCGGGGACGAGCAGTACTTC.

This clonotype was observed at least ten times. V and J are TRBV5-1 and TRBJ2-5; D is uncertain. V was cut by 0 bases and J by 0 bases, with 9 bases left in between. This CDR3 has 15 amino acids. CDR1 is SGHRS and CDR2 is YFSETQ in the germline V gene. Written as DNA, the CDR3 is TGCGCCAGCAGCTTGGTAGGAGACTACCAAGAGACCCAGTACTTC. It codes for CASSLVGDYQETQYF.

This clonotype ranks as medium-sized (0.01 to 0.1%). J is TRBJ1-2 and V is TRBV5-1; TRBD1 agrees at 8 bases. This CDR3 comprises 16 residues. In germline, CDR1 is SGHRS, CDR2 YFSETQ. V lost 4 bases, J lost 3 bases, and 11 bases stayed unmatched. The DNA of the CDR3 is TGCGCCAGCAGCACGACAGGGGCAGAGGTTTACTATGGCTACACCTTC. It translates to CASSTTGAEVYYGYTF.

This clonotype was found many times. The J gene is TRBJ2-2, the V gene TRBV4-2; the D is unclear. Trimming took 0 bases from V and 2 from J, leaving 10 bases between them. CDR1 and CDR2 from the germline V gene are LGHNA and YNFKEQ. The CDR3 covers 16 residues. CDR3 sequence (DNA): TGTGCCAGCAGCCAAGATGGGTCCGATAACACCGGGGAGCTGTTTTTT. This sequence encodes CASSQDGSDNTGELFF.

This clonotype has ten or more counts. One junction end does not reproduce the germline sequence, and a read error may be involved. The chain has TRBV20-1 and TRBJ1-1; D is ambiguous. The CDR3 sequence is 13 residues long. Germline V gene sequence: CDR1 DFQATT, CDR2 SNEGSKA (reference sequence). The CDR3 DNA follows: TGCAGTGCTATACCCGTTGGGAACCCTGAAGCTTTCTTT. Its translation: CSAIPVGNPEAFF.

This clonotype was recorded at least ten times. The CDR3 protein is CASSGTGGSVEQFF. The CDR3 DNA reads TGCGCCAGCAGCGGGACAGGAGGTAGTGTTGAGCAGTTCTTC. The rearrangement uses TRBV5-1 and TRBJ2-1; 8 nucleotides agree with TRBD1. The CDR3 sequence is 14 residues long. Looked up from germline, CDR1 is SGHRS and CDR2 is YFSETQ. Unmatched junction bases numbered 9, after V lost 4 bases and J lost 9 bases. Filled out from reference TRBV5-1 and TRBJ2-1, the complete variable domain reads KAGVTQTPRYLIKTRGQQVTLSCSPISGHRSVSWYQQTPGQGLQFLFEYFSETQRNKGNFPGRFSGRQFSNSRSEMNVSTLELGDSALYLCASSGTGGSVEQFFGPGTRLTVL.

This clonotype was found many times. V gene TRBV2 combines with J gene TRBJ2-1; the match to TRBD2 covers 11 bases. The germline V gene has CDR1 SNHLY and CDR2 FYNNEI. J gave up 3 bases and V 2 bases, and 3 bases lay outside the gene matches. This CDR3 is 16 amino acids long. The CDR3 sequence: CASSEMGLADYNEQFF. The CDR3 nucleotides read TGTGCCAGCAGTGAAATGGGACTAGCGGACTACAATGAGCAGTTCTTC.

The chain has TRBV6-2 or TRBV6-3 and TRBJ2-6; D call uncertain. Germline V gives CDR1 MNHEY, CDR2 SVGEGT. This CDR3 is 16 amino acids long. Trimming removed 5 bases at V and 0 bases at J, with 11 bases between. In nucleotides, the CDR3 is TGTGCCAGCAGTGAAATCGTGGCCTCTGGGGCCAACGTCCTGACTTTC. Its translation: CASSEIVASGANVLTF.

The gene calls are TRBV5-1 and TRBJ2-7; tentative D call: TRBD2 (5 bases). V gave up 0 bases and J gave up 0 bases, with 7 bases separating them. Germline V gene data show CDR1 as SGHRS and CDR2 as YFSETQ. The CDR3 totals 14 residues. CDR3 loop: CASSLAGNSYEQYF. The CDR3 nucleotides are TGCGCCAGCAGCTTGGCGGGAAACTCCTACGAGCAGTACTTC.

The chain is built from TRBV4-2 and TRBJ2-1, with a possible D match to TRBD2 (5 bases). Germline CDR1 reads LGHNA; CDR2 reads YNFKEQ. The CDR3 spans 14 residues. Trimming removed 0 bases at V and 10 bases at J, with 13 bases between. The CDR3 loop is CASSQETLGGEQFF. The CDR3 DNA sequence: TGTGCCAGCAGCCAAGAAACTCTCGGCGGGGAGCAGTTCTTC.

The chain combines TRBV5-1 with TRBJ2-1; the D call may be TRBD1 or TRBD2 (5 bases each). The CDR3 is 14 residues long. Germline V gene lookup returns CDR1 SGHRS and CDR2 YFSETQ. Deletions cut 1 base from V and 6 bases from J, with 11 bases between. The CDR3 is CASSLLTGPNEQFF. The DNA for the CDR3 is TGCGCCAGCAGCTTGCTTACGGGGCCCAATGAGCAGTTCTTC.

At least ten counts were recorded for this clonotype. The chain has TRBV4-2 and TRBJ1-2; a possible D gene is TRBD1 (6 bases). The CDR3 consists of 15 residues. CDR1 and CDR2 from the germline V gene are LGHNA and YNFKEQ. The V end was cut by 1 base, the J end by 4 bases, with 13 bases between. CDR3 sequence: CASSQGGAGIYGYTF. The CDR3 bases are TGTGCCAGCAGCCAAGGGGGGGCGGGGATCTATGGCTACACCTTC.

This clonotype was found a few times. This probably arose from a read error, given a far larger clone one base away. CDR3 protein: CANSRTGETEAFF. In DNA, the CDR3 is TGTGCCAACAGTCGGACAGGGGAGACTGAAGCTTTCTTT. The chain combines TRBV7-9 with TRBJ1-1; 9 bases fit TRBD1. In germline, CDR1 is SEHNR, CDR2 FQNEAQ (reference sequence). V gave up 10 bases and J gave up 5 bases; unmatched junction bases: 8. This CDR3 comprises 13 residues.

Note on this clonotype: Given a far larger clone just one base away, this is likely a sequencing read error. The chain joins TRBV6-5 to TRBJ2-5, with D possibly called TRBD1 or TRBD2 (5 bases each). The V and J ends lost 1 base and 2 bases respectively, with 14 bases between them. This CDR3 region has 16 residues. Germline V lookup: CDR1 MNHEY, CDR2 SVGAGI. Here the CDR3 reads CASSYLVGTIQETQYF. The CDR3 bases are TGTGCCAGCAGTTACTTGGTCGGGACGATACAAGAGACCCAGTACTTC.

This clonotype has only a few counts. V is TRBV18 and J is TRBJ2-4, with TRBD2 as a possible D gene (5 bases). Germline V gene data show CDR1 as KGHSH and CDR2 as LQKENI. The CDR3 loop spans 16 amino acids. Trimming removed 3 bases from V and 0 bases from J, with 12 bases in between. DNA for the CDR3: TGTGCCAGCTCACCCCCGGACTTCCAAGCCAAAAACATTCAGTACTTC. Amino acids: CASSPPDFQAKNIQYF.

This clonotype was recorded at least ten times. V gene TRBV5-4 combines with J gene TRBJ1-2; a possible D gene is TRBD1 (6 bases). Trimming took 4 bases from V and 4 from J, leaving 23 bases between them. CDR1 is SGHNT and CDR2 is YYREEE in the germline V gene (reference sequence). This CDR3 has 17 amino acids. CDR3: CASSPPVGRGRGYGYTF. For the CDR3, the DNA is TGTGCCAGCAGCCCCCCAGTCGGCAGGGGTCGCGGCTATGGCTACACCTTC.

This clonotype was found many times. V usage is TRBV7-2 and J usage is TRBJ2-7, with TRBD1 matching over 7 bases. This CDR3 has 15 amino acids. After removal of 6 bases from V and 4 bases from J, the junction contained 12 bases not matched to a gene. The germline CDR1 and CDR2 sequences are SGHTA and FQGNSA. The CDR3 DNA is TGTGCCAGCAGGAAAGACAGGGATCCGGGATACGAGCAGTACTTC. Protein: CASRKDRDPGYEQYF.

The gene calls are TRBV10-2 and TRBJ2-5; the match to TRBD2 covers 11 bases. Germline loops: CDR1 WSHSY, CDR2 SAAADI. V shed 7 bases and J 1 base; nucleotides not matched to a gene: 11. This CDR3 contains 17 residues. This CDR3 reads CASTLVLAGALQETQYF. The CDR3 DNA reads as TGCGCCAGCACCTTGGTACTAGCGGGAGCACTCCAAGAGACCCAGTACTTC.

This clonotype was detected many times. The J gene is TRBJ2-1, the V gene TRBV6-5; 8 bases align to TRBD2. Trimming removed 0 bases from V and 4 bases from J; junction bases left unmatched: 8. Germline values: CDR1 MNHEY, CDR2 SVGAGI. CDR3 length equals 17 residues. The CDR3 region has the DNA TGTGCCAGCAGTTACTCGGGAACGGGAGGGATTTACAATGAGCAGTTCTTC. It encodes CASSYSGTGGIYNEQFF.

A remark on this clonotype: At one end, the junction sequence differs from germline, possibly due to a read error. The chain uses TRBV5-1 and TRBJ2-7; D is unresolved. The CDR3 covers 16 residues. Germline loops: CDR1 SGHRS, CDR2 YFSETQ. The CDR3 DNA reads as TGCGCCAGTAGCTTGGAACAATCGTTCCGGGCTTCCGAGCAGTACTTC. Protein product: CASSLEQSFRASEQYF.

The DNA for the CDR3 is TGTGCCAGCATGCTACAGAGGAACACCGGGGAGCTGTTTTTT. Protein: CASMLQRNTGELFF. The V gene is TRBV2, the J gene TRBJ2-2, with D uncertain. The CDR3 spans 14 residues. V was clipped by 7 bases and J by 1 base, with 10 bases between them. Per the germline V gene, CDR1 is SNHLY and CDR2 is FYNNEI.